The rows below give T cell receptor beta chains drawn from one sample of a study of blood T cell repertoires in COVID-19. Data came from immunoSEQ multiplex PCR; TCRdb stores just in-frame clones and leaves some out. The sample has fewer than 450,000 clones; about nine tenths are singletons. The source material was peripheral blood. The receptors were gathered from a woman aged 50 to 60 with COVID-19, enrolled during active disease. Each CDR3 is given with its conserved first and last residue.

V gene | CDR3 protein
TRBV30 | CAWSVGAAEAFF
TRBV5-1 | CASGFGGGAQETQYF
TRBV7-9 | CASSSGVALYGNTIYF
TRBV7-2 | CASSPSPGVSAYEQYF
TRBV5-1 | CASSLSGTGSGNTEAFF
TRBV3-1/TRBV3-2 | CASSHRDNEKLFF
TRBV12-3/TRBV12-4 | CASSWDRGNEQFF
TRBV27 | CASRTGSTEAFF
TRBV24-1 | CATSGGGTGSVSEAFF
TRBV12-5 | CASGLGNGGELFF
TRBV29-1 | CSVESLYNEQFF
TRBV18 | CASSQNRGLSGNTIYF
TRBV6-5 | CASSPPGSQNQPQHF
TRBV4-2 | CASSQDESDSGGSQETQYF
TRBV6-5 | CASRLDLGVNTEAFF
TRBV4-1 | CASSQYRSRVQSFDQPQHF
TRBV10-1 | CASSRTSGGTYNEQFF
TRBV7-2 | CASSLAGRSYGYTF
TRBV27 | CASSPKTGGNYGYTF
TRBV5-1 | CASSLGGGGYNQPQHF
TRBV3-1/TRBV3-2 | CASSQVGGAVDNEKLFF
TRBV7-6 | CASSLNRDRGEANYGYTF
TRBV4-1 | CASSLLQGSGRGGYTF
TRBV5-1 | CASSRNRDRGRDADTQYF
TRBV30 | CAWSDGQGADHEKLFF
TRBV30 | CAWSPLLSGNTIYF
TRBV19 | CASSLRDYAPTDTQYF
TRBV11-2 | CASSPTSATNEKLFF
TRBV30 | CAWSVPYSLNEKLFF
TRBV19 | CASRGQGRSGELFF